This T cell receptor (beta chain) originates from a study of T cells in Graves' hyperthyroidism and ophthalmopathy. Notes on the study in general: Also found in blood were most expanded thyroid clonotypes above 0.001.

With respect to this clonotype: The target antigen is unknown.

RNA transcripts were the template for amplifying TCR beta CDR3 regions. TCR CDR3 regions were first amplified by RT-PCR with HTBI primers. TCRdb used MiXCR to reprocess the multiplex PCR reads, holding one entry per CDR3 protein. The sample consists of around 520,000 distinct CDR3 sequences, approximately 25% of them appearing once. Ophthalmopathy cases scored 3 or more on the Clinical Activity Score and 4 or more on NOSPECS grade, with duration below 3 months. Each diagnosis drew on symptoms, thyroxine, TRAb, thyroid ultrasound and orbital computed tomography findings. The authors took PBMCs from 10 ml fresh peripheral blood. The V gene's germline CDR1 is SGHRS and CDR2 YFSETQ. V dropped 4 bases and J dropped 0 bases, with 10 bases sitting between them. This CDR3 has 14 amino acids.

The V and J genes are TRBV5-1 and TRBJ1-1; D possibly corresponds to TRBD1 (6 bases). The sequence was collected from a woman in her 30s with Graves' ophthalmopathy. What was sequenced was blood. CDR3 sequence: CASSHGTMNTEAFF. In DNA, the CDR3 is TGCGCCAGCAGCCATGGGACAATGAACACTGAAGCTTTCTTT.